This TCR beta chain comes out of a study of control samples from healthy donors and cancer patients. Assay: immunoSEQ multiplex PCR; the TCRdb copy retains only in-frame clones and omits some. The sample carries more than 150,000 clones, roughly 91% recorded once. Trimming pared 4 bases from V and 3 bases from J, leaving 10 bases between. Germline CDR1 and CDR2: SGHRS and YFSETQ. CDR3 length equals 13 residues. V is TRBV5-1 and J is TRBJ1-1, with unresolved D. This TCR derives from a man younger than 35 in good health. Specimen: blood. The CDR3 DNA is TGCGCCAGCAGCCCGGACGCTTACACTGAAGCTTTCTTT. Amino acid sequence: CASSPDAYTEAFF. The entire variable domain, with the rest obtained from reference TRBV5-1 and TRBJ1-1, is as follows: KAGVTQTPRYLIKTRGQQVTLSCSPISGHRSVSWYQQTPGQGLQFLFEYFSETQRNKGNFPGRFSGRQFSNSRSEMNVSTLELGDSALYLCASSPDAYTEAFFGQGTRLTVV.